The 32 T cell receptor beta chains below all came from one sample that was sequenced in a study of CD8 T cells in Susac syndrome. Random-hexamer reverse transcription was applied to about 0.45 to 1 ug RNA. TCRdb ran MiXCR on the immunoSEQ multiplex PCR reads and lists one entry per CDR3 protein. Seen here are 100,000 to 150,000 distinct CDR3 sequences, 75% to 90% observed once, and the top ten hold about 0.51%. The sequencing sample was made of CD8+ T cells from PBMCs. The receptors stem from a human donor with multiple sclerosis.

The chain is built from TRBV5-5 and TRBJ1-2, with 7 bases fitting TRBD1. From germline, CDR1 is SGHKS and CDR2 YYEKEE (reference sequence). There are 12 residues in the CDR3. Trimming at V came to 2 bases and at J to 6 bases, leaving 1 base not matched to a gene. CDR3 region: CASSFTGDGYTF. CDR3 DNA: TGTGCCAGCAGCTTTACAGGGGATGGCTACACCTTC.

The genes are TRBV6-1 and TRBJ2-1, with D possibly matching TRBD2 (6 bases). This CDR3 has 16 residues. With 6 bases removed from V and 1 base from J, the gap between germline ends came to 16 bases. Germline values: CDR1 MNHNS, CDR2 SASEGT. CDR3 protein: CASRGLAGGSYNEQFF. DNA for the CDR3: TGTGCCAGCAGGGGCTTGGCCGGGGGATCCTACAATGAGCAGTTCTTC.

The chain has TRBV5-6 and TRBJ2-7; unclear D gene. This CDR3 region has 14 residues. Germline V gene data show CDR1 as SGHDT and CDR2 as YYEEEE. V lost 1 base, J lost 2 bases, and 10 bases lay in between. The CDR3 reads CASSLLLRPYEQYV. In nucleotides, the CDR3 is TGTGCCAGCAGCTTGTTACTCAGGCCCTACGAGCAGTACGTC.

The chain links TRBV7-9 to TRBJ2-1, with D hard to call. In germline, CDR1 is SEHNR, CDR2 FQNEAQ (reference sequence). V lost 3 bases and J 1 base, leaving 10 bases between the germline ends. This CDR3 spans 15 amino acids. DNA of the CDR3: TGTGCCAGCAGCTTGAGGAGTGGGTCCTACAATGAGCAGTTCTTC. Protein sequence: CASSLRSGSYNEQFF.

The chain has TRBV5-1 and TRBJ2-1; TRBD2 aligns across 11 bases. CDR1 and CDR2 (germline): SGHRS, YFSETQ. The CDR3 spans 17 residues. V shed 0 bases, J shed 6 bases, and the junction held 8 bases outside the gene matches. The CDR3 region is CASSLVSTSGASNEQFF. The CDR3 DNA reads TGCGCCAGCAGCTTGGTTTCGACTAGCGGGGCGAGCAATGAGCAGTTCTTC.

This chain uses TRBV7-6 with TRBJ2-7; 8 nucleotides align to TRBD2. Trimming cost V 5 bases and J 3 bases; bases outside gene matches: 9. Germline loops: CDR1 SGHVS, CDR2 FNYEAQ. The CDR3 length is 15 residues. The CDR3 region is CASSQLADLGYEQYV. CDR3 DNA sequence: TGTGCCAGCAGCCAACTAGCGGACCTCGGCTACGAGCAGTACGTC.

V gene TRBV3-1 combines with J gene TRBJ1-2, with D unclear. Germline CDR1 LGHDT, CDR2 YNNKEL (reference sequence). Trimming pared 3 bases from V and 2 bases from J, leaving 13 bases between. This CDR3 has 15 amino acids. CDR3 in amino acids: CASSQPEGTNYGYTF. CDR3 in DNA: TGTGCCAGCAGCCAGCCCGAGGGAACCAACTATGGCTACACCTTC.

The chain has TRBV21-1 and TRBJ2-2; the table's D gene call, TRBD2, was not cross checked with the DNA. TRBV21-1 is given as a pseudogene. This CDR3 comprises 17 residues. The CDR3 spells CASSFPGSGFSPGELFF. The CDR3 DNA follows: TGTGCCAGCAGCTTCCCAGGTAGCGGGTTCTCACCCGGGGAGCTGTTTTTT.

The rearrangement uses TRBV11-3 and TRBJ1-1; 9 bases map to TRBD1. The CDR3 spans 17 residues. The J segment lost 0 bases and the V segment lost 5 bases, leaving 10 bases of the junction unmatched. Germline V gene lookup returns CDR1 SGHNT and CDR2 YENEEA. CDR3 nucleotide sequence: TGTGCCAGCAGCCCCGGGACAGGGACGACTATGAACACTGAAGCTTTCTTT. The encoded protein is CASSPGTGTTMNTEAFF.

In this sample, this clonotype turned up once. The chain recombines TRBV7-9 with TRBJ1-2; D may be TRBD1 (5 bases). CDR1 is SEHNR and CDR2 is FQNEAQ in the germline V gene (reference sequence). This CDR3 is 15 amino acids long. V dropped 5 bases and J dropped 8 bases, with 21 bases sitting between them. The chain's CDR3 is CASSTLLRGTDGYTF. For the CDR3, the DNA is TGTGCCAGCAGCACACTTTTAAGGGGAACGGACGGCTACACCTTC.

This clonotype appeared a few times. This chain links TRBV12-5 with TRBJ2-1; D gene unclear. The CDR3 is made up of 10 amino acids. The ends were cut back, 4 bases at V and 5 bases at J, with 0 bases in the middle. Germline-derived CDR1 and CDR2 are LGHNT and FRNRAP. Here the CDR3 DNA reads TGTGCTAGTGGTTACAATGAGCAGTTCTTC. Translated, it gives CASGYNEQFF.

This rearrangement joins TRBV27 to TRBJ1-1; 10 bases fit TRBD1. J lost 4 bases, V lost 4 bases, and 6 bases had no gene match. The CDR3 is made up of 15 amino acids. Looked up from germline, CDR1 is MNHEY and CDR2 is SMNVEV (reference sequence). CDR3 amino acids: CASSSGTGVFTEAFF. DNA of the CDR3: TGTGCCAGCAGTTCGGGGACAGGGGTTTTCACTGAAGCTTTCTTT.

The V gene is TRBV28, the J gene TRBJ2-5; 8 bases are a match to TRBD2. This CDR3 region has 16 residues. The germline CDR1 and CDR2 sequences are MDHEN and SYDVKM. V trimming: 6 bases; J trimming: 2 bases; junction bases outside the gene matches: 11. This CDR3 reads CASSPRTAGEQETQYF. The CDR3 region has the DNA TGTGCCAGCAGCCCTCGGACAGCGGGGGAACAAGAGACCCAGTACTTC.

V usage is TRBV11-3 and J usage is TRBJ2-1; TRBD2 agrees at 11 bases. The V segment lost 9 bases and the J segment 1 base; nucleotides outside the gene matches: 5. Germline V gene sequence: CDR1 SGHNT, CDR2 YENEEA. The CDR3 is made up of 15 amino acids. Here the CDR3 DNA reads TGTGCCAGTAGCCCTAGCGGGAGGTCCTACAATGAGCAGTTCTTC. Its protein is CASSPSGRSYNEQFF.

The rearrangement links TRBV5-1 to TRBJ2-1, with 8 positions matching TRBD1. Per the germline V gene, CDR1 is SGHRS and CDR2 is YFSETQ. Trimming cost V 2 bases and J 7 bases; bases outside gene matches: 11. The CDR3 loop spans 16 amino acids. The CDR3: CASSLTSGQGRNEQFF. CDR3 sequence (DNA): TGCGCCAGCAGCTTAACATCCGGACAGGGTAGGAATGAGCAGTTCTTC.

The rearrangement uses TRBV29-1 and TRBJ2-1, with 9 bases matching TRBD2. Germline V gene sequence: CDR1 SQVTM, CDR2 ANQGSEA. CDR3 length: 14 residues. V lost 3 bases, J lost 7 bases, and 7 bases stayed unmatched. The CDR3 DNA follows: TGCAGCGTTGAGCTAGCGGGGAGGGGGAATGAGCAGTTCTTC. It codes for CSVELAGRGNEQFF.

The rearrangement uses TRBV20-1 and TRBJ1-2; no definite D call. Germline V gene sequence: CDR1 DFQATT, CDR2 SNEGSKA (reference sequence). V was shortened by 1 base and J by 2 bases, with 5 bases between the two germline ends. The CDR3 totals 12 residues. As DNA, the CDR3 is TGCAGTGCTAGAGTTAGAAACTATGGCTACACCTTC. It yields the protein CSARVRNYGYTF.

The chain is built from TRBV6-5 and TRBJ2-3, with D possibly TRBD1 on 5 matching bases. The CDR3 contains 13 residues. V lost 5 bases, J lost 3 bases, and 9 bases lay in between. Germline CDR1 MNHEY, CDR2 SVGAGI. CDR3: CASSNHRTDTQYF. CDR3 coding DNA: TGTGCCAGCAGTAACCACAGGACAGATACGCAGTATTTT.

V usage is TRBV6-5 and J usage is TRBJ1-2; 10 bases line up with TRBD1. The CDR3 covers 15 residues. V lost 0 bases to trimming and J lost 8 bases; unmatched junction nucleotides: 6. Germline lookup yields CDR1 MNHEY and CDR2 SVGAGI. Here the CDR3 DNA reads TGTGCCAGCAGTTACTCTACGACAGGGGGCGCAGGCTACACCTTC. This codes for CASSYSTTGGAGYTF.

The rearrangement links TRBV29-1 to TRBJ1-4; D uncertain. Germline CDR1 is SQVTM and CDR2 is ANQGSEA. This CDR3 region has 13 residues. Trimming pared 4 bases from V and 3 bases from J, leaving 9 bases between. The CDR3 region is CSVGRGANEKLFF. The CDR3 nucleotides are TGCAGCGTTGGAAGAGGAGCTAATGAAAAACTGTTTTTT.

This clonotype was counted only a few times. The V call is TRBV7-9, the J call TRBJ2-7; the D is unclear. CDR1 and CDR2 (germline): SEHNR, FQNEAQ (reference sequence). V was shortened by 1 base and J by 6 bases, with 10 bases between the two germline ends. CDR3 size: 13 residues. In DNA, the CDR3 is TGTGCCAGCAGCTTAGGCGGCCGTTTCGAGCAGTACTTC. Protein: CASSLGGRFEQYF.

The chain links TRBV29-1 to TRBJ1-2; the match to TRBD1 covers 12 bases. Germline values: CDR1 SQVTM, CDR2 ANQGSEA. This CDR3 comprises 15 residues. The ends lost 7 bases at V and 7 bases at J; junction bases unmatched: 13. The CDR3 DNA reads TGCAGCGGCCTCGTCCCGGGACAGGGGGCGAGTGGCTACACCTTC. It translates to CSGLVPGQGASGYTF.

DNA for the CDR3: TGTGCCTGGAGCGGGCCATCCACAGATACGCAGTATTTT. It is translated as CAWSGPSTDTQYF. V is TRBV30 and J is TRBJ2-3, with D unresolved. This CDR3 has 13 residues. Germline V gene data show CDR1 as GTSNPN and CDR2 as SVGIG (reference sequence). The ends were cut back, 3 bases at V and 2 bases at J, with 9 bases in the middle. Together with reference TRBV30 and TRBJ2-3, the CDR3 gives the full variable domain: SQTIHQWPATLVQPVGSPLSLECTVEGTSNPNLYWYRQAAGRGLQLLFYSVGIGQISSEVPQNLSASRPQDRQFILSSKKLLLSDSGFYLCAWSGPSTDTQYFGPGTRLTVL.

The CDR3 nucleotides read TGTGCCAGCAAGGGCTATGGCTACACCTTC. Translating it yields CASKGYGYTF. The chain combines TRBV12-3 or TRBV12-4 with TRBJ1-2, with D uncertain. The V and J ends lost 7 bases and 4 bases respectively, with 4 bases between them. The CDR3 length is 10 residues.

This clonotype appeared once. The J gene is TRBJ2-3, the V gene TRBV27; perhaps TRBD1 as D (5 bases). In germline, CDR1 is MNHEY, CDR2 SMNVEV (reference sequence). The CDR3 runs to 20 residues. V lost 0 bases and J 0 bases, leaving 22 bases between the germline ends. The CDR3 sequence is CASSLSTVGWGNPSTDTQYF. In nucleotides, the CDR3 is TGTGCCAGCAGTTTATCGACCGTCGGTTGGGGCAACCCCAGCACAGATACGCAGTATTTT.

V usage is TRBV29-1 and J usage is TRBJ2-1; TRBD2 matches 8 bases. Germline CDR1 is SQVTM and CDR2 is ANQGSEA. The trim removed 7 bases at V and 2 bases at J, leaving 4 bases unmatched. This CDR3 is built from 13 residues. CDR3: CSALAGTYNEQFF. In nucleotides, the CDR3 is TGCAGCGCCTTAGCGGGAACCTACAATGAGCAGTTCTTC.

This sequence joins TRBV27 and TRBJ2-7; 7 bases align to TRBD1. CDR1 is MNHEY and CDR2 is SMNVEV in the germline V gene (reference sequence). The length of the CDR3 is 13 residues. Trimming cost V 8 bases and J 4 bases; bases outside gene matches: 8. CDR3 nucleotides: TGTGCCAGCCGTAGATCGGGACAGTACGAGCAGTACTTC. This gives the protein CASRRSGQYEQYF.

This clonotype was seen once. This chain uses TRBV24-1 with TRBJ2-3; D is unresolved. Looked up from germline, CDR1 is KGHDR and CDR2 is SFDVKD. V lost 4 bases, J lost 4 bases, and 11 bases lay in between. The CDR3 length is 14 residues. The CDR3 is CATSDPTRSDTQYF. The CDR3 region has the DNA TGTGCCACCAGTGACCCGACACGTTCAGATACGCAGTATTTT.

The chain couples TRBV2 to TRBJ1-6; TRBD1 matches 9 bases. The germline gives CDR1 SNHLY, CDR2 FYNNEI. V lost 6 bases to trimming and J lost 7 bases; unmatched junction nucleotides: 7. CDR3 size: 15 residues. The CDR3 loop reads CASRVQGAGNSPLHF. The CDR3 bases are TGTGCCAGCAGAGTACAGGGGGCCGGGAATTCACCCCTCCACTTT.

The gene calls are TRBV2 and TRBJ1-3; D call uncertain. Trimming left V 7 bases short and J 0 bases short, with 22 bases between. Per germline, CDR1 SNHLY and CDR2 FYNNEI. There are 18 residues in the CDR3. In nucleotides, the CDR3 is TGTGCCAGCACAGATGGGTTCCAGGTAGACCTCTCTGGAAACACCATATATTTT. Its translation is CASTDGFQVDLSGNTIYF.

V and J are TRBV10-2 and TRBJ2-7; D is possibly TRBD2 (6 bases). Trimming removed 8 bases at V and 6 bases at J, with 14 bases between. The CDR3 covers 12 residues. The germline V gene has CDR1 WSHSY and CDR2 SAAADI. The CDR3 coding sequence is TGCGCCAGCCGGGACTCGCTGGGCGAGCAGTACGTC. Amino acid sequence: CASRDSLGEQYV.

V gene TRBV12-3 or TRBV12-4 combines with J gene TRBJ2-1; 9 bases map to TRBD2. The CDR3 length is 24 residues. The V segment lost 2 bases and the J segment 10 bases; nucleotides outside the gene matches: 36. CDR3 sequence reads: CASSLWLGLDLISSTSGLQDEQFF. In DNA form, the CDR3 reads TGTGCCAGCAGTTTATGGTTGGGGTTAGATTTAATTTCGTCGACTAGCGGTCTGCAGGACGAGCAGTTCTTC.